A single sample gave rise to the 26 T cell receptor beta chains below, sequenced in a study of early T cells in non-severe SARS-CoV-2 infection. MiXCR was run by TCRdb on the 5' RACE reads, yielding one entry per CDR3 protein. Of about 83,000 distinct CDR3 sequences in the sample, more than 9% are singletons; the top ten hold 7% to 9%. Source: whole blood, taken at baseline. The receptors come from an adult who was a healthcare worker with PCR-confirmed SARS-CoV-2 infection or an uninfected control (not recorded which).

This clonotype has only a few counts. The rearrangement uses TRBV18 and TRBJ1-2; the D is unclear. Trimming cost V 2 bases and J 2 bases, with 6 bases left between them. The CDR3 is 13 amino acids. Germline CDR1 and CDR2: KGHSH and LQKENI. The CDR3 here is CASSPDGNYGYTF. The CDR3 bases are TGTGCCAGCTCACCAGATGGGAACTATGGCTACACCTTC.

The chain links TRBV15 to TRBJ2-2; D is possibly TRBD2 (5 bases). The CDR3 sequence is 15 residues long. V gave up 5 bases and J gave up 8 bases, with 18 bases separating them. The germline gives CDR1 LNHNV, CDR2 YYDKDF (reference sequence). CDR3 protein: CATSPEGIPGGELFF. As DNA, the CDR3 is TGTGCCACCAGCCCCGAGGGAATCCCGGGAGGGGAGCTGTTTTTT.

V usage is TRBV4-1 and J usage is TRBJ2-1; D not resolved. CDR1 and CDR2 from the germline V gene are MGHRA and YSYEKL. V was trimmed by 0 bases and J by 5 bases, leaving 14 bases between them. This CDR3 contains 16 residues. This CDR3 is CASSQERRTLNNEQFF. The CDR3 nucleotides are TGCGCCAGCAGCCAAGAGCGACGGACCCTTAACAATGAGCAGTTCTTC.

The chain is built from TRBV7-9 and TRBJ2-2; D call uncertain. This CDR3 region has 15 residues. The germline V gene has CDR1 SEHNR and CDR2 FQNEAQ (reference sequence). Trimming left V 4 bases short and J 1 base short, with 10 bases between. Written as DNA, the CDR3 is TGTGCCAGCAGCTCCCCTGACCAGAACACCGGGGAGCTGTTTTTT. Its translation is CASSSPDQNTGELFF.

Only a few counts were recorded for this clonotype. J is TRBJ2-5 and V is TRBV12-3 or TRBV12-4; 9 bases are a match to TRBD1. This CDR3 region has 13 residues. Trimming cost V 8 bases and J 5 bases; bases outside gene matches: 6. This CDR3 is CASGDRAGETQYF. CDR3 bases: TGTGCCAGCGGGGACAGGGCGGGTGAGACCCAGTACTTC.

This clonotype was recorded many times. J is TRBJ2-1 and V is TRBV4-1, with D perhaps matching TRBD1 or TRBD2 (5 bases each). V was shortened by 2 bases and J by 0 bases, with 20 bases between the two germline ends. Germline V gives CDR1 MGHRA, CDR2 YSYEKL. This CDR3 has 19 residues. The CDR3 region is CASSQYPAQGESSYNEQFF. CDR3 DNA: TGCGCCAGCAGCCAATACCCGGCTCAAGGGGAGAGCTCCTACAATGAGCAGTTCTTC.

This clonotype has more than one count but fewer than ten. This chain connects TRBV11-2 to TRBJ2-7, with D perhaps TRBD1 (6 bases). The CDR3 contains 14 residues. Trimming shortened V by 1 base and J by 2 bases, and 9 bases separated the two germline ends. The germline CDR1 and CDR2 sequences are SGHAT and FQNNGV. CDR3 coding DNA: TGTGCCAGCAGCTTAGGCCGGACAGCCTACGAGCAGTACTTC. Its translation: CASSLGRTAYEQYF.

The chain carries TRBV7-9 and TRBJ2-1; D may be TRBD2 (7 bases). The length of the CDR3 is 15 residues. Germline V gives CDR1 SEHNR, CDR2 FQNEAQ (reference sequence). V lost 5 bases, J lost 3 bases, and 14 bases lay in between. The chain's CDR3 is CASSPGGGSYNEQFF. DNA of the CDR3: TGTGCCAGCAGCCCCGGGGGCGGGAGCTACAATGAGCAGTTCTTC.

This rearrangement joins TRBV10-1 to TRBJ1-2; D perhaps matches TRBD1 (6 bases). CDR1 is WNHNN, CDR2 SYGVQD, per germline (reference sequence). V gave up 0 bases and J gave up 8 bases, with 10 bases separating them. The CDR3 extends over 13 amino acids. CDR3 DNA sequence: TGCGCCAGCAGTGAGTCCAGGGGCAGGGGCTACACCTTC. Translation gives CASSESRGRGYTF.

This clonotype was seen many times. CDR3 sequence: CSAREAANYGYTF. The CDR3 DNA reads as TGCAGTGCTAGAGAGGCAGCTAACTATGGCTACACCTTC. The chain couples TRBV20-1 to TRBJ1-2, with D hard to call. CDR3 length: 13 amino acids. Germline loops: CDR1 DFQATT, CDR2 SNEGSKA (reference sequence). Trimming removed 0 bases at V and 0 bases at J, with 5 bases between.

At least ten counts were recorded for this clonotype. The chain couples TRBV2 to TRBJ2-7, with D perhaps TRBD1 or TRBD2 (5 bases each). The CDR3 is made up of 11 amino acids. Per germline, CDR1 SNHLY and CDR2 FYNNEI. Trimming left V 10 bases short and J 4 bases short, with 11 bases between. Written as DNA, the CDR3 is TGTGCCACCCGGGACGTTTACGAGCAGTACTTC. This gives the protein CATRDVYEQYF.

In its sample, this clonotype was seen many times. This chain uses TRBV19 with TRBJ1-5; the match to TRBD1 covers 8 bases. Germline CDR1 LNHDA, CDR2 SQIVND (reference sequence). V shed 5 bases, J shed 6 bases, and the junction held 12 bases outside the gene matches. The CDR3 runs to 16 residues. The CDR3, as DNA: TGTGCCAGTAGTCTTACCGGGACAGGTGGAATTCAGCCCCAGCATTTT. Translating gives CASSLTGTGGIQPQHF.

This clonotype was observed many times. This chain links TRBV24-1 with TRBJ1-2; 8 positions agree with TRBD1. Germline V CDR1 and CDR2: KGHDR, SFDVKD. Germline trimming cut 4 bases from V and 2 bases from J; bases unmatched to any gene: 5. This CDR3 comprises 15 residues. The chain's CDR3 is CATSDPTGANYGYTF. In DNA form, the CDR3 reads TGTGCCACCAGTGACCCGACAGGGGCGAACTATGGCTACACCTTC.

This clonotype turned up a few times. The chain has TRBV20-1 and TRBJ2-1, with D tentatively TRBD2 (6 bases). Germline loops: CDR1 DFQATT, CDR2 SNEGSKA (reference sequence). V lost 0 bases, J lost 7 bases, and 19 bases lay in between. This CDR3 is built from 16 residues. The DNA for the CDR3 is TGCAGTGCTAGAGATCCATGGGCTAGCGAGACTAATGAGCAGTTCTTC. Translation: CSARDPWASETNEQFF.

V is TRBV7-8 and J is TRBJ2-2; 9 positions match TRBD2. This CDR3 spans 17 amino acids. After removal of 5 bases from V and 7 bases from J, the junction contained 14 bases not matched to a gene. In germline, CDR1 is SGHVS, CDR2 FQNEAQ. CDR3 loop: CASSPYPREGHGGELFF. The CDR3 DNA reads TGTGCCAGCAGCCCCTACCCGCGGGAGGGCCATGGCGGGGAGCTGTTTTTT.

The chain employs TRBV7-6 and TRBJ1-6, with D possibly being TRBD1 (6 bases). The germline CDR1 and CDR2 sequences are SGHVS and FNYEAQ. The CDR3 contains 16 residues. V was shortened by 5 bases and J by 0 bases, with 11 bases between the two germline ends. In DNA, the CDR3 is TGTGCCAGCAGCCCAACAGGGAGCTCCTATAATTCACCCCTCCACTTT. Residues: CASSPTGSSYNSPLHF.

This chain joins TRBV7-8 and TRBJ2-5; no reliable D call. The CDR3 has 13 amino acids. V gave up 4 bases and J gave up 4 bases, with 10 bases separating them. The germline V gene encodes CDR1 SGHVS and CDR2 FQNEAQ. The CDR3 bases are TGTGCCAGCAGCTCCCTTGGCCTAGAGACCCAGTACTTC. Residues: CASSSLGLETQYF.

This clonotype has a handful of counts. V and J are TRBV12-3 or TRBV12-4 and TRBJ1-4; D ambiguous. The ends were cut back, 1 base at V and 5 bases at J, with 2 bases in the middle. The CDR3 spans 12 residues. The CDR3 DNA follows: TGTGCCAGCAGTTTAGGGAATGAAAAACTGTTTTTT. This gives the protein CASSLGNEKLFF.

This clonotype was observed many times. The chain has TRBV27 and TRBJ2-2, with 8 nucleotides matching TRBD1. Per germline, CDR1 MNHEY and CDR2 SMNVEV (reference sequence). J lost 4 bases, V lost 2 bases, and 12 bases had no gene match. There are 18 residues in the CDR3. For the CDR3, the DNA is TGTGCCAGCAGTTTACTCGGGTGGAGGGGGACAGGCACCGGGGAGCTGTTTTTT. As protein: CASSLLGWRGTGTGELFF.

A note on this clonotype: A much larger clone lies a single base off, so this may be a read error. The chain has TRBV18 and TRBJ1-3; D gene uncertain. Germline-derived CDR1 and CDR2 are KGHSH and LQKENI. CDR3 length equals 15 residues. The CDR3 DNA reads as TGTGCCAGCTCAGGAGACCGGAGCTCTGGAAACACCATATCTTTT. It is translated as CASSGDRSSGNTISF. Full variable domain (remainder filled in from reference TRBV18 and TRBJ1-3): NAGVMQNPRHLVRRRGQEARLRCSPMKGHSHVYWYRQLPEEGLKFMVYLQKENIIDESGMPKERFSAEFPKEGPSILRIQQVVRGDSAAYFCASSGDRSSGNTISFGEGSWLTVV.

The V and J genes are TRBV2 and TRBJ1-6; 8 bases map to TRBD1. Germline CDR1 is SNHLY and CDR2 is FYNNEI. Losses at the gene ends were 8 bases for V and 6 bases for J; bases not matched to a gene: 6. The CDR3 is 14 amino acids. In nucleotides, the CDR3 is TGTGCCAGCGGGCTAGGACAGGGTAATTCACCCCTCCACTTT. It codes for CASGLGQGNSPLHF.

The table lists this clonotype with many counts. V is TRBV27 and J is TRBJ1-1; D may be TRBD1 (6 bases). From germline, CDR1 is MNHEY and CDR2 SMNVEV (reference sequence). The CDR3 length is 14 residues. V dropped 6 bases and J dropped 4 bases, with 15 bases sitting between them. The CDR3 loop is CASSKLRGGTEAFF. CDR3 sequence (DNA): TGTGCCAGCAGCAAACTCAGGGGCGGCACTGAAGCTTTCTTT.

This clonotype was observed a few times. This rearrangement joins TRBV10-3 to TRBJ2-3; TRBD2 agrees at 13 bases. The V and J ends lost 10 bases and 6 bases, in that order; junction bases with no gene match: 7. Germline V gives CDR1 ENHRY, CDR2 SYGVKD. This CDR3 has 14 amino acids. CDR3 sequence reads: CASRTSGSKDTQYF. CDR3 sequence (DNA): TGTGCCAGTCGGACTAGCGGGAGTAAGGATACGCAGTATTTT.

This clonotype was counted many times. This chain joins TRBV5-1 and TRBJ1-6, with D hard to call. With 3 bases removed from V and 10 bases from J, the gap between germline ends came to 17 bases. CDR3 size: 15 residues. The germline gives CDR1 SGHRS, CDR2 YFSETQ. CDR3 DNA: TGCGCCAGCAGCTCCCAGGCACCCCGGAACTCACCCCTCCACTTT. It is translated as CASSSQAPRNSPLHF.

The chain joins TRBV7-3 to TRBJ2-1, with TRBD2 identical over 9 bases. V trimming: 5 bases; J trimming: 10 bases; junction bases outside the gene matches: 12. CDR1 and CDR2 (germline): SGHTA, FQGTGA. The CDR3 totals 15 residues. CDR3 coding DNA: TGTGCCAGCAGCAGAAATAGCGGGGGCCTCGGCGAGCAGTTCTTC. Protein product: CASSRNSGGLGEQFF.

This chain uses TRBV7-3 with TRBJ2-5; 12 nucleotides line up with TRBD1. Germline V lookup: CDR1 SGHTA, CDR2 FQGTGA. The CDR3 has 15 amino acids. V lost 5 bases and J lost 4; bases outside the gene matches: 5. CDR3 residues: CASSPGTGGGETQYF. CDR3 DNA sequence: TGTGCCAGCAGCCCAGGGACAGGGGGCGGAGAGACCCAGTACTTC. The variable domain in full, completed from reference TRBV7-3 and TRBJ2-5, reads GAGVSQTPSNKVTEKGKYVELRCDPISGHTALYWYRQSLGQGPEFLIYFQGTGAADDSGLPNDRFFAVRPEGSVSTLKIQRTERGDSAVYLCASSPGTGGGETQYFGPGTRLLVL.